A selection of T cell receptor beta chains follows, all from one sample in a study of blood T cell repertoires in COVID-19. Here immunoSEQ multiplex PCR was the method, and the copy in TCRdb shows in-frame clones only, minus some. In the table there are around 250,000 clones, roughly 85% of which are singletons. The sample comprised PBMCs or T cells enriched from blood (not recorded which). These receptors were collected from a woman aged 45 to 65 with acute COVID-19. Both conserved end residues are part of each CDR3. Each record gives: CDR3 DNA, CDR3 protein, D gene, J gene, clone size, V gene. A D gene is named only where the DNA matches it firmly. Where a row states a size, it is once, few, many or the class of an expanded clone; other rows omit it.

CDR3nt: TGTGCCAGTAGTATTAGACAGGGGTACACTGAAGCTTTCTTT; CDR3aa: CASSIRQGYTEAFF; d_gene: TRBD1; j_gene: TRBJ1-1; abundance: few; v_gene: TRBV19
CDR3nt: TGTGCCAGCAGTCAAGACAGGGGCCCTACCGAAAAACTGTTTTTT; CDR3aa: CASSQDRGPTEKLFF; d_gene: TRBD1; j_gene: TRBJ1-4; abundance: -; v_gene: TRBV27
CDR3nt: TGTGCCAGCAGCTTACCGGACTCGGGAGGCTACACCTTC; CDR3aa: CASSLPDSGGYTF; d_gene: -; j_gene: TRBJ1-2; abundance: -; v_gene: TRBV7-2
CDR3nt: TGTGCCATTCGATCGGGATCGAGCGATGAGCAGTTCTTC; CDR3aa: CAIRSGSSDEQFF; d_gene: -; j_gene: TRBJ2-1; abundance: -; v_gene: TRBV10-3
CDR3nt: TGTGCCAGTAGTAGACCCGGGACAGTCTCTGGAAACACCATATATTTT; CDR3aa: CASSRPGTVSGNTIYF; d_gene: TRBD1; j_gene: TRBJ1-3; abundance: -; v_gene: TRBV19
CDR3nt: TGTGCCAGCAGTTACTCGCAGGGCAGCACTGAAGCTTTCTTT; CDR3aa: CASSYSQGSTEAFF; d_gene: -; j_gene: TRBJ1-1; abundance: -; v_gene: TRBV6-5
CDR3nt: TGCGCCAGCAGCCTCTCTAGCGGGGGGCTCACAGATACGCAGTATTTT; CDR3aa: CASSLSSGGLTDTQYF; d_gene: TRBD2; j_gene: TRBJ2-3; abundance: -; v_gene: TRBV4-3
CDR3nt: TGTGCCAGCAGCTTCCGACTAGCGGGGGTCCAAGAGACCCAGTACTTC; CDR3aa: CASSFRLAGVQETQYF; d_gene: TRBD2; j_gene: TRBJ2-5; abundance: -; v_gene: TRBV5-6
CDR3nt: TGTGCCACCAGCAGGTTCCCGGTTGGGGCCACTGAAGCTTTCTTT; CDR3aa: CATSRFPVGATEAFF; d_gene: -; j_gene: TRBJ1-1; abundance: -; v_gene: TRBV15
CDR3nt: TGTGCCAGCAGCCACTTCAATCAGCCCCAGCATTTT; CDR3aa: CASSHFNQPQHF; d_gene: -; j_gene: TRBJ1-5; abundance: -; v_gene: TRBV3-1/TRBV3-2
CDR3nt: TGTGCCAGCAGCTTCGGGGGGGACGGCTACACCTTC; CDR3aa: CASSFGGDGYTF; d_gene: -; j_gene: TRBJ1-2; abundance: -; v_gene: TRBV13
CDR3nt: TGTGCCAGCAGCCAAGGACAGTTCGAGCAGTACTTC; CDR3aa: CASSQGQFEQYF; d_gene: -; j_gene: TRBJ2-7; abundance: once; v_gene: TRBV3-1/TRBV3-2
CDR3nt: TGCGCCAGCTCCCGGGACACACTAGAATTGAACACTGAAGCTTTCTTT; CDR3aa: CASSRDTLELNTEAFF; d_gene: -; j_gene: TRBJ1-1; abundance: -; v_gene: TRBV5-1
CDR3nt: TGTGCCAGCTCTACCGGGACAGGGTTCTACGAGCAGTACTTC; CDR3aa: CASSTGTGFYEQYF; d_gene: TRBD1; j_gene: TRBJ2-7; abundance: -; v_gene: TRBV18
CDR3nt: TGTGCCAGCAGTCCCGACCCGGGGAGCGAAAAACTGTTTTTT; CDR3aa: CASSPDPGSEKLFF; d_gene: -; j_gene: TRBJ1-4; abundance: -; v_gene: TRBV6-5
CDR3nt: TGTGCCAGCAGCCAGAGGTCGAGTTCACCCCTCCACTTT; CDR3aa: CASSQRSSSPLHF; d_gene: -; j_gene: TRBJ1-6; abundance: -; v_gene: TRBV3-1/TRBV3-2
CDR3nt: TGTGCCAGCAGTCTACCGAACGGCAGGGGGACTGAAGCTTTCTTT; CDR3aa: CASSLPNGRGTEAFF; d_gene: TRBD1; j_gene: TRBJ1-1; abundance: -; v_gene: TRBV7-2
CDR3nt: TGTGCCAGCAGTCCCGGACAGGGGGCCACTGAAGCTTTCTTT; CDR3aa: CASSPGQGATEAFF; d_gene: TRBD1; j_gene: TRBJ1-1; abundance: few; v_gene: TRBV6-5
CDR3nt: TGTGCCAGCAGTGAAGCCCGGACAGGCAATCAGCCCCAGCATTTT; CDR3aa: CASSEARTGNQPQHF; d_gene: -; j_gene: TRBJ1-5; abundance: -; v_gene: TRBV2
CDR3nt: TGCGCCAGCAGCTTGGCTAGGAACACTGAAGCTTTCTTT; CDR3aa: CASSLARNTEAFF; d_gene: -; j_gene: TRBJ1-1; abundance: -; v_gene: TRBV5-1
CDR3nt: TGTGCCAGCAGCGTAGAGGGGAACGTTGCTGAAGCTTTCTTT; CDR3aa: CASSVEGNVAEAFF; d_gene: -; j_gene: TRBJ1-1; abundance: -; v_gene: TRBV9
CDR3nt: TGTGCCGGCCGCACGGAGGGGTTCTACGAGCAGTACTTC; CDR3aa: CAGRTEGFYEQYF; d_gene: -; j_gene: TRBJ2-7; abundance: -; v_gene: TRBV7-9
CDR3nt: TGTGCCTGGAGTTCTTCCCCTGAGACCCAGTACTTC; CDR3aa: CAWSSSPETQYF; d_gene: -; j_gene: TRBJ2-5; abundance: -; v_gene: TRBV30
CDR3nt: TGTGCCAGCAGCGCACAGGGTTTCTCTGGAAACACCATATATTTT; CDR3aa: CASSAQGFSGNTIYF; d_gene: -; j_gene: TRBJ1-3; abundance: -; v_gene: TRBV7-9
CDR3nt: TGTGCCAGCACCAAGGCGGGGTCAGGGGGCCGGGATACGCAGTATTTT; CDR3aa: CASTKAGSGGRDTQYF; d_gene: TRBD1; j_gene: TRBJ2-3; abundance: -; v_gene: TRBV27
CDR3nt: TGCGCCAGCAGCCAAGGAGGCGGCAGGGGGCAAAAAGCTTTCTTT; CDR3aa: CASSQGGGRGQKAFF; d_gene: TRBD1; j_gene: TRBJ1-1; abundance: -; v_gene: TRBV4-3
CDR3nt: TGTGCCAGTAGTGGCGGGACAGCTAACTATGGCTACACCTTC; CDR3aa: CASSGGTANYGYTF; d_gene: TRBD1; j_gene: TRBJ1-2; abundance: -; v_gene: TRBV19
CDR3nt: TGTGCCAGCAGCTTACAGGGGTGGGAGACCCAGTACTTC; CDR3aa: CASSLQGWETQYF; d_gene: -; j_gene: TRBJ2-5; abundance: -; v_gene: TRBV7-3
CDR3nt: TGCAGCGTTGAAAAGGGGGGGCTTGGTGGCTACACCTTC; CDR3aa: CSVEKGGLGGYTF; d_gene: -; j_gene: TRBJ1-2; abundance: -; v_gene: TRBV29-1
CDR3nt: TGTGCCAGCAGCCCATCCTCAGGACAGGACAACACTGAAGCTTTCTTT; CDR3aa: CASSPSSGQDNTEAFF; d_gene: TRBD1; j_gene: TRBJ1-1; abundance: -; v_gene: TRBV7-9
CDR3nt: TGTGCCAGCAGCGAAGGACAGGGGGCTTTTCAGCCCCAGCATTTT; CDR3aa: CASSEGQGAFQPQHF; d_gene: TRBD1; j_gene: TRBJ1-5; abundance: -; v_gene: TRBV9
CDR3nt: TGCGCCAGCAGCTTGGAGGGACAGGGATCCCACGAGCAGTACTTC; CDR3aa: CASSLEGQGSHEQYF; d_gene: TRBD1; j_gene: TRBJ2-7; abundance: -; v_gene: TRBV5-1
CDR3nt: TGTGCCAGCAGCCAAGCGAAGGGGACAGGGCGCAATGAGCAGTTCTTC; CDR3aa: CASSQAKGTGRNEQFF; d_gene: TRBD1; j_gene: TRBJ2-1; abundance: -; v_gene: TRBV4-2
CDR3nt: TGTGCCAGCAGGGGTAGCGGGGGGTCCTACAATGAGCAGTTCTTC; CDR3aa: CASRGSGGSYNEQFF; d_gene: TRBD2; j_gene: TRBJ2-1; abundance: -; v_gene: TRBV6-5
CDR3nt: TGCGCCAGCAGCGGAGGGGTCTTCTATGGCTACACCTTC; CDR3aa: CASSGGVFYGYTF; d_gene: -; j_gene: TRBJ1-2; abundance: -; v_gene: TRBV5-1
CDR3nt: TGTGCCAGCAGTTCGTCAGGGGATCAGCCCCAGCATTTT; CDR3aa: CASSSSGDQPQHF; d_gene: -; j_gene: TRBJ1-5; abundance: -; v_gene: TRBV12-3/TRBV12-4
CDR3nt: TGCGCCAGCAGTCGAGGACGGGGGGGCAATTCACCCCTCCACTTT; CDR3aa: CASSRGRGGNSPLHF; d_gene: -; j_gene: TRBJ1-6; abundance: -; v_gene: TRBV4-3
CDR3nt: TGTGCCAGCAGTCACAACAGGGATCAGCCCCAGCATTTT; CDR3aa: CASSHNRDQPQHF; d_gene: -; j_gene: TRBJ1-5; abundance: few; v_gene: TRBV6-5
CDR3nt: TGTGCCAGCAGTTACTCGAGGGCGTTCTACAATGAGCAGTTCTTC; CDR3aa: CASSYSRAFYNEQFF; d_gene: -; j_gene: TRBJ2-1; abundance: once; v_gene: TRBV6-5
CDR3nt: TGTGCCTGGAACAGGGGACCCTACGAGCAGTACTTC; CDR3aa: CAWNRGPYEQYF; d_gene: TRBD1; j_gene: TRBJ2-7; abundance: few; v_gene: TRBV30
CDR3nt: TGTGCCAGCAGCCTCGGGGGAGGTGACACTGAAGCTTTCTTT; CDR3aa: CASSLGGGDTEAFF; d_gene: -; j_gene: TRBJ1-1; abundance: -; v_gene: TRBV3-1/TRBV3-2
CDR3nt: TGTGCCAGCACCCTCCCGGGGTTTAACAATGAGCAGTTCTTC; CDR3aa: CASTLPGFNNEQFF; d_gene: -; j_gene: TRBJ2-1; abundance: -; v_gene: TRBV11-2
CDR3nt: TGTGCCAGCAGCTTAGCAGGGACAGCAATAAGAAACACCATATATTTT; CDR3aa: CASSLAGTAIRNTIYF; d_gene: TRBD1; j_gene: TRBJ1-3; abundance: -; v_gene: TRBV7-2
CDR3nt: TGTGCCAGCAGCTCCGGAGGGTCCTACACTGGAAACACCATATATTTT; CDR3aa: CASSSGGSYTGNTIYF; d_gene: -; j_gene: TRBJ1-3; abundance: few; v_gene: TRBV25-1
CDR3nt: TGCGCCAGCAGCTTTGACAGTGGTACGCAGTATTTT; CDR3aa: CASSFDSGTQYF; d_gene: -; j_gene: TRBJ2-3; abundance: -; v_gene: TRBV5-1
CDR3nt: TGTGCCAGCAGCCCACAGGGGACAGGGCCCTATGGCTACACCTTC; CDR3aa: CASSPQGTGPYGYTF; d_gene: TRBD1; j_gene: TRBJ1-2; abundance: -; v_gene: TRBV7-3
CDR3nt: TGTGCCAGCAGCTCCGGGATAGCGGGGGCAAGGAGCACAGATACGCAGTATTTT; CDR3aa: CASSSGIAGARSTDTQYF; d_gene: TRBD2; j_gene: TRBJ2-3; abundance: -; v_gene: TRBV5-4